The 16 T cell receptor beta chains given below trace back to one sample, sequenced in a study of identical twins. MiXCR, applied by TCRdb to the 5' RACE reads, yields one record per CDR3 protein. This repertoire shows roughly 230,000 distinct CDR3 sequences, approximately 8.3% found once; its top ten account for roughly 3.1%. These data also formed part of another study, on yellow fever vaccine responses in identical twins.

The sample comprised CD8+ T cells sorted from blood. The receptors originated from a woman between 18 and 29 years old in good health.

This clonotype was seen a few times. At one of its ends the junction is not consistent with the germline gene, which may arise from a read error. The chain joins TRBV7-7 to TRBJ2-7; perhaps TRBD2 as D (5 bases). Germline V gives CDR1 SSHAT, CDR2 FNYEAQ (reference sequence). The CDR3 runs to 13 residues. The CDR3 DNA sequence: TGTGCTAGCAGCCATGAGCCCGGAGGCGAGCAGTACTTC. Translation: CASSHEPGGEQYF.

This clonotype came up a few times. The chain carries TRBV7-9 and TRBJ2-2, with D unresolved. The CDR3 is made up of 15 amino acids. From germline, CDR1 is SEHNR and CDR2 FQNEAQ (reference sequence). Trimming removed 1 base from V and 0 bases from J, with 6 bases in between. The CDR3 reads CASSLVSPNTGELFF. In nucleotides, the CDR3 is TGTGCCAGCAGCTTAGTCTCACCGAACACCGGGGAGCTGTTTTTT.

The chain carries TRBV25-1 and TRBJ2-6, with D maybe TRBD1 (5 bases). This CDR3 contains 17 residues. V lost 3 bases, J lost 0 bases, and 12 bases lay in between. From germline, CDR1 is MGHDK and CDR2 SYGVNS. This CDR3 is CASSDRQGNSGANVLTF. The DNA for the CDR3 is TGTGCCAGCAGTGATCGGCAGGGAAACTCTGGGGCCAACGTCCTGACTTTC. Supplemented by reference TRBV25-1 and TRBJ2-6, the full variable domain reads EADIYQTPRYLVIGTGKKITLECSQTMGHDKMYWYQQDPGMELHLIHYSYGVNSTEKGDLSSESTVSRIRTEHFPLTLESARPSHTSQYLCASSDRQGNSGANVLTFGAGSRLTVL.

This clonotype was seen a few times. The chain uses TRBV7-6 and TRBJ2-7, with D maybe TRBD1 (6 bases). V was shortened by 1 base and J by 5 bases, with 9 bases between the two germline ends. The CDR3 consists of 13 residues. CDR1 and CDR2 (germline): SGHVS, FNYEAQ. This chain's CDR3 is CASSLDPGDEQYF. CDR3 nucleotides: TGTGCCAGCAGCTTAGATCCAGGGGACGAGCAGTACTTC.

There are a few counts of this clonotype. In DNA form, the CDR3 reads TGCAGTGCTAGACACCATCTAGCGGGGGATTACAATGAGCAGTTCTTC. Translating it yields CSARHHLAGDYNEQFF. V usage is TRBV20-1 and J usage is TRBJ2-1, with 10 bases aligning to TRBD2. This CDR3 spans 16 amino acids. Germline trimming cut 2 bases from V and 4 bases from J; bases unmatched to any gene: 8. Germline lookup yields CDR1 DFQATT and CDR2 SNEGSKA (reference sequence).

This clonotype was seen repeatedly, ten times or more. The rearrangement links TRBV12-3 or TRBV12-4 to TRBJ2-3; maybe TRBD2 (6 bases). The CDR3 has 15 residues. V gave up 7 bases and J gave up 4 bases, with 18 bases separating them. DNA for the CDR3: TGTGCCAGCACCAAGGGACTGATTAACGCAGATACGCAGTATTTT. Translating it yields CASTKGLINADTQYF.

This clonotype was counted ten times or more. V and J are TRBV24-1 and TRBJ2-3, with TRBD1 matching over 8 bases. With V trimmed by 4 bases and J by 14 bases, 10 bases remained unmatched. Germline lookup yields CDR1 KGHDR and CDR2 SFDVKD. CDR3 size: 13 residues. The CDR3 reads CATSDRTGLVRYF. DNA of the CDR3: TGTGCCACCAGTGACCGGACAGGGTTGGTGCGGTATTTT.

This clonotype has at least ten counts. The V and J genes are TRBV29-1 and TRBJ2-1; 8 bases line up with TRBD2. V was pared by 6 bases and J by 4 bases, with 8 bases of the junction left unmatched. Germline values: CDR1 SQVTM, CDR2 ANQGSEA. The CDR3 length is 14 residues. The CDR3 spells CSVSSGSAYNEQFF. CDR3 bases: TGCAGCGTCTCGAGCGGGAGTGCGTACAATGAGCAGTTCTTC.

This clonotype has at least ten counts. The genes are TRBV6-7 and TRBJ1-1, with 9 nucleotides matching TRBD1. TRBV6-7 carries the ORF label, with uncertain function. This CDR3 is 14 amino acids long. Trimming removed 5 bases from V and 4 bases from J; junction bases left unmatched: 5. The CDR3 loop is CASSTGTGSTEAFF. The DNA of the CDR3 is TGTGCCAGCAGTACCGGGACAGGGAGCACTGAAGCTTTCTTT.

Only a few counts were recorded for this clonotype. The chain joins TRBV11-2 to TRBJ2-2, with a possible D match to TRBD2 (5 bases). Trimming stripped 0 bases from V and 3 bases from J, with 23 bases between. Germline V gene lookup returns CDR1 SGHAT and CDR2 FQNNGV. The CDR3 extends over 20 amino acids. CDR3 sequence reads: CASSLEGGRGSLGDTGELFF. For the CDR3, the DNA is TGTGCCAGCAGCTTAGAAGGCGGTCGAGGGAGTCTCGGGGACACCGGGGAGCTGTTTTTT. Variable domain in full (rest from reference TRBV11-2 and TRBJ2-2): EAGVAQSPRYKIIEKRQSVAFWCNPISGHATLYWYQQILGQGPKLLIQFQNNGVVDDSQLPKDRFSAERLKGVDSTLKIQPAKLEDSAVYLCASSLEGGRGSLGDTGELFFGEGSRLTVL.

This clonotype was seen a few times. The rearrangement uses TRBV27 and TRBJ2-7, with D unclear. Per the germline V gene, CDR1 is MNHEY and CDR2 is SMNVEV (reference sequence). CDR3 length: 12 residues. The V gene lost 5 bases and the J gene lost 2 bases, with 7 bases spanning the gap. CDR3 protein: CASSGVPYEQYF. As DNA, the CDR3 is TGTGCCAGCAGTGGGGTCCCCTACGAGCAGTACTTC.

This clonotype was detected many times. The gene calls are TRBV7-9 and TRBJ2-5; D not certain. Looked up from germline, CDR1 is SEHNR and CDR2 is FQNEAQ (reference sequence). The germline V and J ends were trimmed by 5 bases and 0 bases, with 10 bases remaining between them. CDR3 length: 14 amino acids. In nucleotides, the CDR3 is TGTGCCAGCAGCCAAGTCGAGTACCAAGAGACCCAGTACTTC. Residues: CASSQVEYQETQYF.

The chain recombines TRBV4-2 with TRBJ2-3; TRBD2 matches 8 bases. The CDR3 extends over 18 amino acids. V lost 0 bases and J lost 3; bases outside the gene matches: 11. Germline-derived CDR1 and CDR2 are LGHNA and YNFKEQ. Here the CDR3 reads CASSQDSSSGGLTDTQYF. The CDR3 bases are TGTGCCAGCAGCCAAGATTCATCCAGCGGGGGTCTGACAGATACGCAGTATTTT.

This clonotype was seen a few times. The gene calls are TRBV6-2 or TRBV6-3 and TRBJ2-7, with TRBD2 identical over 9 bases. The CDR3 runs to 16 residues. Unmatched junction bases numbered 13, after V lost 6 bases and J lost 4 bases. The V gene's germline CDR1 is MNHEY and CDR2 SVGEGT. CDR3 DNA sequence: TGTGCCAGCAGCCCGGGACCCGGGACTAGCCTTTACGAGCAGTACTTC. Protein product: CASSPGPGTSLYEQYF.

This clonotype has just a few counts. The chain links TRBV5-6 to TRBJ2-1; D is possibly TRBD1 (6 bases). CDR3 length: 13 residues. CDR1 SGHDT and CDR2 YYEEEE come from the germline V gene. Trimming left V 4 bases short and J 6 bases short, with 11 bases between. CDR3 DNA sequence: TGTGCCAGCAGCCGGGGACATCCCAATGAGCAGTTCTTC. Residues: CASSRGHPNEQFF.

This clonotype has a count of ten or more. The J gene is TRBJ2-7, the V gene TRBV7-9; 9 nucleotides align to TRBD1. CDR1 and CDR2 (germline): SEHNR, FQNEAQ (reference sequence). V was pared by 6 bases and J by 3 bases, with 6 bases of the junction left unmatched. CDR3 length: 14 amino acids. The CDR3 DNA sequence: TGTGCCAGCAGTCACCGGGACAGGGTCTACGAGCAGTACTTC. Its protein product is CASSHRDRVYEQYF.